Many counts were recorded for the clone carrying this T cell receptor beta chain. The sample originates from a study of T-cell reconstitution after alpha-beta-depleted transplantation in children. A library of TCRbeta sequences, prepared with unique molecular identifiers, was generated. TCRdb passed the PCR reads through MiXCR, listing each CDR3 protein once. The sample lists some 200,000 distinct CDR3 sequences; approximately 10% were seen once. Trimming shortened V by 9 bases and J by 3 bases, and 11 bases separated the two germline ends. The V gene's germline CDR1 is SNHLY and CDR2 FYNNEI. This CDR3 comprises 12 residues.

This sequence was found in a child in the first two years of life with acute myeloid leukemia, due to receive a stem cell transplant. The rearrangement links TRBV2 to TRBJ1-1, with a possible D match to TRBD1 (6 bases). Sequencing used PBMCs, obtained before TCRalphabeta/CD19-depleted stem cell transplant. The CDR3 sequence: CASSRQDTEAFF. In DNA form, the CDR3 reads TGTGCCAGTTCAAGACAGGACACTGAAGCTTTCTTT.